Listed below are T cell receptor beta chains from one sample, sequenced in a study of T cells after yellow fever vaccination. TCRdb re-called the 5' RACE reads through MiXCR, storing one row per CDR3 protein. This table holds a few hundred thousand distinct CDR3 sequences, 10% to 15% found once. Here the sequenced sample was CD4+ T cells sorted from PBMCs, taken 45 days after the yellow fever booster vaccination. The receptors here all came from a young man who received the YFV17D yellow fever vaccine. Both conserved end residues are part of each CDR3. The D gene is left open where the match is weak. Size tells how often a clone was seen (once, few, many) or the class of an expanded clone, and some rows leave it out.

clone_size | j_call | v_call | d_call | cdr3_aa | cdr3_nt
few | TRBJ2-7 | TRBV7-2 | NA | CASSLGVGSEQYF | TGTGCCAGCAGCTTAGGCGTCGGGAGCGAGCAGTACTTC
NA | TRBJ2-7 | TRBV7-2 | NA | CASRTTGTSYEQYF | TGTGCCAGCAGAACGACCGGGACATCCTACGAGCAGTACTTC
few | TRBJ2-3 | TRBV24-1 | NA | CATSDRGHTDTQYF | TGTGCCACCAGTGATCGCGGTCACACAGATACGCAGTATTTT
NA | TRBJ2-7 | TRBV7-2 | NA | CASSLGKQGYEQYF | TGTGCCAGCAGCTTAGGTAAACAGGGCTACGAGCAGTACTTC
many | TRBJ2-2 | TRBV12-3/TRBV12-4 | NA | CASSHSTGELFF | TGTGCCAGCAGCCACAGCACCGGGGAGCTGTTTTTT
few | TRBJ1-5 | TRBV15 | NA | CATSSGGAGIQPQHF | TGTGCCACCAGCAGCGGTGGGGCTGGGATTCAGCCCCAGCATTTT
NA | TRBJ2-7 | TRBV6-2/TRBV6-3 | TRBD2 | CASKGLDGYEQYF | TGTGCCAGCAAGGGACTAGACGGCTACGAGCAGTACTTC
few | TRBJ2-1 | TRBV20-1 | NA | CSASWIPPEQFF | TGCAGTGCTAGCTGGATCCCCCCAGAGCAGTTCTTC
NA | TRBJ2-7 | TRBV11-2 | NA | CASSQTTGDGSYEQYF | TGTGCCAGCAGCCAAACGACCGGGGACGGCTCCTACGAGCAGTACTTC
NA | TRBJ1-4 | TRBV7-2 | TRBD1 | CASSFGTGWDEKLFF | TGTGCCAGCAGCTTTGGGACAGGGTGGGATGAAAAACTGTTTTTT
NA | TRBJ2-3 | TRBV7-2 | NA | CASSFGGRTDTQYF | TGTGCCAGCAGCTTCGGCGGTCGCACAGATACGCAGTATTTT
many | TRBJ2-7 | TRBV2 | NA | CASTGAYEQYF | TGTGCCAGCACGGGGGCCTACGAGCAGTACTTC
NA | TRBJ2-2 | TRBV27 | TRBD2 | CASSLWRTSGSRTGELFF | TGTGCCAGCAGTTTGTGGCGGACTAGCGGGAGTCGGACCGGGGAGCTGTTTTTT
NA | TRBJ2-1 | TRBV29-1 | TRBD1 | CSVEAGQGILNEQFF | TGCAGCGTTGAAGCGGGACAGGGGATTCTGAATGAGCAGTTCTTC
few | TRBJ2-3 | TRBV6-5 | TRBD1 | CASRGQGGTFRTDTQYF | TGTGCCAGCAGAGGACAGGGAGGAACGTTCCGCACAGATACGCAGTATTTT
many | TRBJ2-1 | TRBV7-9 | TRBD2 | CAGRTSGTYNEQFF | TGTGCCGGCCGGACTAGCGGGACTTACAATGAGCAGTTCTTC
NA | TRBJ2-5 | TRBV28 | TRBD1 | CASSFSGGHETQYF | TGTGCCAGCAGTTTCTCAGGGGGTCATGAGACCCAGTACTTC
few | TRBJ1-5 | TRBV10-2 | NA | CASSPLGQPQHF | TGCGCCAGCAGTCCTCTAGGACAGCCCCAGCATTTT
once | TRBJ2-3 | TRBV7-3 | NA | CASSVRASTDTQYF | TGTGCCAGCAGCGTGAGAGCTAGCACAGATACGCAGTATTTT
many | TRBJ1-6 | TRBV20-1 | TRBD1 | CSASPTAGQGYSPLHF | TGCAGTGCTAGCCCGACGGCGGGACAGGGGTACTCACCCCTCCACTTT
few | TRBJ1-5 | TRBV20-1 | NA | CSATPGANQPQHF | TGCAGTGCTACCCCGGGGGCGAATCAGCCCCAGCATTTT
NA | TRBJ2-7 | TRBV20-1 | TRBD2 | CSASVTSGALEQYF | TGCAGTGCTAGCGTGACTAGCGGGGCCCTCGAGCAGTACTTC
NA | TRBJ2-5 | TRBV28 | NA | CASSASDRETQYF | TGTGCCAGCAGCGCTAGCGATCGAGAGACCCAGTACTTC
NA | TRBJ2-7 | TRBV4-1 | NA | CASSQEIARDEQYF | TGCGCCAGCAGCCAAGAGATTGCCAGAGACGAGCAGTACTTC
NA | TRBJ2-5 | TRBV7-2 | NA | CASTRDGLETQYF | TGTGCCAGCACCAGAGACGGGCTGGAGACCCAGTACTTC
NA | TRBJ2-7 | TRBV29-1 | NA | CSVRDTQWEQYF | TGCAGCGTCCGGGACACCCAGTGGGAGCAGTACTTC
NA | TRBJ2-3 | TRBV7-2 | TRBD1 | CASSVGVRGRGDTQYF | TGTGCCAGCAGCGTCGGTGTCAGGGGGCGGGGAGATACGCAGTATTTT
NA | TRBJ2-7 | TRBV20-1 | TRBD1 | CSAKRQGALYEQYF | TGCAGTGCCAAAAGACAGGGGGCGCTTTACGAGCAGTACTTC
NA | TRBJ2-7 | TRBV7-2 | NA | CASSITSYYEQYF | TGTGCCAGCAGCATAACTAGCTACTACGAGCAGTACTTC
NA | TRBJ2-2 | TRBV6-1 | NA | CASSTFPAGELFF | TGTGCCAGCTCGACTTTTCCGGCCGGGGAGCTGTTTTTT
once | TRBJ2-7 | TRBV12-3/TRBV12-4 | TRBD1 | CASNPGVGTGLYEQYF | TGTGCCAGCAATCCCGGAGTTGGGACAGGGCTTTACGAGCAGTACTTC